A selection of T cell receptor beta chains follows, all from one sample in a study of T cell changes during pregnancy in multiple sclerosis. TCRdb's copy holds only in-frame clones and misses some; the assay was immunoSEQ multiplex PCR. The sample has nearly 60,000 clones, roughly nine tenths seen once. The source material was CD4+ T cells from peripheral blood mononuclear cells, sampled after pregnancy. The receptors were sampled from a female donor in good health, enrolled as a control in a pregnancy study. Each CDR3 is given without its conserved first and last residue. Each record gives: J gene, V gene, CDR3 protein.

TRBJ2-1 | TRBV7-2 | ASSSRLAGSFMAYNEQF
TRBJ2-2 | TRBV2 | ASSARGPNTGELF
TRBJ1-3 | TRBV30 | AWRGTGGKNTIY
TRBJ1-1 | TRBV5-6 | ASSRDRVSTEAF
TRBJ1-2 | TRBV19 | ASSLRASYGYT
TRBJ1-1 | TRBV5-5 | ASSPTSSTEAF
TRBJ2-3 | TRBV5-4 | ASSLGLVAGGADTQY
TRBJ2-2 | TRBV27 | ASSSPLAGGTRELF
TRBJ2-5 | TRBV4-3 | ASSHRTSGEETQY
TRBJ2-5 | TRBV10-3 | AIRVAGGQTQY
TRBJ1-1 | TRBV6-1 | ASSVVGTEAF
TRBJ2-1 | TRBV7-8 | ASSLESGPHEQF
TRBJ2-1 | TRBV4-2 | ASSSTWRGDNEQF
TRBJ1-1 | TRBV19 | ASLGGASGTEAF
TRBJ2-5 | TRBV19 | ASGGTGYWSETQY
TRBJ2-2 | TRBV11-3 | ASRGGLGANTGELF
TRBJ2-3 | TRBV6-1 | ASSEGLARRSAQY
TRBJ2-5 | TRBV5-4 | ASSSGQQETQY
TRBJ1-3 | TRBV9 | ASSVSIGQGIYNTIY
TRBJ1-2 | TRBV6-6 | ASSYSEGGSSYT
TRBJ1-2 | TRBV19 | ASIQTAGPYGYT
TRBJ1-4 | TRBV19 | ASRRTYSLQGRNNEKLF
TRBJ2-5 | TRBV5-6 | ASSSPGGAVVETQY
TRBJ2-7 | TRBV6-1 | ASSERRGTHSYEQY
TRBJ2-4 | TRBV6-5 | ATTQGNIQY
TRBJ1-4 | TRBV9 | ASSAPKQGMEEKLF
TRBJ1-5 | TRBV7-2 | ASSPGQGSYQPQH
TRBJ1-6 | TRBV5-4 | ASSLEGTGYRPNSPLH
TRBJ2-5 | TRBV7-6 | ASSLASSGGEETQY
TRBJ1-1 | TRBV18 | ASSQRTDPNTEAF
TRBJ1-2 | TRBV25-1 | ASSEGLTKRGYT
TRBJ2-7 | TRBV19 | ASSIGWDKSYEQY
TRBJ2-7 | TRBV18 | ASSPPAGGAYEQY
TRBJ1-5 | TRBV2 | ASKSRGLNQPQH
TRBJ2-1 | TRBV10-1 | AILNQGSYNEQF
TRBJ1-2 | TRBV7-2 | ASSPQQGSYGYT
TRBJ2-2 | TRBV19 | ASSTQGDTGELF
TRBJ2-5 | TRBV5-6 | ASSPLGGRFFQETQY
TRBJ2-1 | TRBV4-1 | ASSQDGTSGSYNEQF
TRBJ1-5 | TRBV2 | ASRSGRDSIANQPQH
TRBJ1-1 | TRBV11-1 | ASSPSTANTEAF
TRBJ2-5 | TRBV7-6 | ASSLATAGGLQSQETQY
TRBJ2-2 | TRBV7-7 | ASSTDRYTGELF
TRBJ1-5 | TRBV12-5 | ASGSSGTGISPQH
TRBJ2-2 | TRBV12-5 | ASGSGQSNTGELF
TRBJ1-4 | TRBV7-9 | ASSLPPQGFNEKLF
TRBJ1-1 | TRBV18 | ASSPRQATGSTNTEAF